A single TCR beta chain is shown here with its context. Its antigen specificity is not known. One base away there is no much larger clone; base qualities are not given. Peripheral blood CD8+ and CD4+ T cells from healthy donors, Susac syndrome patients and multiple sclerosis patients were profiled using high-throughput TCR beta sequencing. Susac syndrome patients met recently defined diagnostic criteria for definite or probable disease. Bulk CD8+ and CD4+ T cells were purified by magnetic negative isolation, whereas CD8+ TEMRA cells were enriched by FACS. Blood was drawn into EDTA tubes, processed within 24 hours, and PBMCs were isolated by density gradient centrifugation. PBMCs destined for TCR sequencing were cryopreserved in liquid nitrogen and later thawed in a 37 °C water bath. A purity of at least 90% was achieved for sorted or isolated CD4+, CD8+ and CD8+ TEMRA cells. The data belong to a study of CD8 T cells in Susac syndrome (dated by TCRdb to between 2019 and 2020). Regarding the study in general: Of the Susac syndrome patients who were sequenced, about eight were in clinical remission while about six had clinically active disease. At blood withdrawal, Susac syndrome patients were either therapy-naive, taking corticosteroids (in some cases with IVIg as well), or taking IVIg alone. The study used repertoire sequencing to test whether antigen drove CD8+ T cell activation and differentiation in Susac syndrome. Overall study outcomes, separate from this receptor: In the CD4+ T cell repertoire of Susac syndrome patients, clonal expansion was not detected. The TCR sequencing and HLA analysis was acknowledged to have included a relatively small number of individuals.

RNA was extracted with the RNeasy kit and 0.5 to 1 ug was reverse transcribed using random hexamers. The immunoSEQ multiplex PCR assay, covering 54 Vbeta and 13 Jbeta segments, was used to amplify TCR beta CDR3 regions. PCR amplification bias was corrected by using a synthetic template baseline for primer optimization and computational correction. The source study handled its data this way. Only productive sequences were kept, with reads annotated to V, D and J genes according to IMGT and analyzed in immunoSEQ Analyzer. To calculate clonality, Shannon entropy was normalized by log2 of the number of productive unique sequences and then subtracted from one. For each patient and control, public and private clones were evaluated among the 100 most prevalent clones. Clones were defined as Susac-specific if absent from the healthy and MS cohorts, from 1052 published viral clones and from other ImmuneACCESS disease sequences. TCRdb reworked the public reads: Q25 trimming with fastp, MiXCR clone assembly, productive beta chains retained. Rows matching on CDR3 protein sequence are summarized as one entry with the most common DNA and genes. These V and J calls derive from TCRdb rather than the authors' analysis. Across this sample there are 210,000 or so distinct CDR3 sequences, with about 94% seen only once. The ten most abundant clones make up 0.15% of the sample.

Sequencing input: CD4+ T cells from PBMCs. This TCR was recovered from a human donor with Susac syndrome.

The CDR3 in this case is CASSLPADYGYTF. Here is the DNA: TGTGCCAGCAGTTTACCGGCGGACTATGGCTACACCTTC. The chain is assembled from TRBV28 and TRBJ1-2, with the identity of the D gene unclear. Between the V and J ends, shortened by 2 bases and 3 bases respectively, the junction contains 7 bases. The germline V gene supplies CDR1 MDHEN and CDR2 SYDVKM. Its CDR3 holds 13 amino acids, cysteine through phenylalanine. Only the CDR3 region is kept as DNA, spanning 39 bases read in frame from base 1.